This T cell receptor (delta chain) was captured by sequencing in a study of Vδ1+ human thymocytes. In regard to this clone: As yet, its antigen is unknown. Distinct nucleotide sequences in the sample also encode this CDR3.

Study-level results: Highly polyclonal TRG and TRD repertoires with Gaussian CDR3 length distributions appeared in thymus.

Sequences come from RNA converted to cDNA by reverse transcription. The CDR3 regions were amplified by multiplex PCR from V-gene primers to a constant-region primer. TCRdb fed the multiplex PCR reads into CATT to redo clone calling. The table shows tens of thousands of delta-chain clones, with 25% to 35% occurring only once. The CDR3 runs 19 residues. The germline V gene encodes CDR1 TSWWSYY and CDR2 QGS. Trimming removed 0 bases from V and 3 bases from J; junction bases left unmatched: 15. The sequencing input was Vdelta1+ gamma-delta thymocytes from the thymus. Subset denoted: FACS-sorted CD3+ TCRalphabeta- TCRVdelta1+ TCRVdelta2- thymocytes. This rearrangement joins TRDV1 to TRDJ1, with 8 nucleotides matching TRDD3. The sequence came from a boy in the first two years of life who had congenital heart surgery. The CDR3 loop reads CALGELYDVGVLGADKLIF. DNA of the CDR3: TGTGCTCTTGGGGAACTCTACGACGTCGGTGTACTGGGGGCCGATAAACTCATCTTT.